What follows are 27 T cell receptor beta chains derived from one specimen sequenced in a study of cytomegalovirus exposure and HLA in healthy donors. PCR used 60 Vbeta primers and 13 Jbeta primers. The protocol was immunoSEQ multiplex PCR, while the TCRdb copy is restricted to in-frame clones and leaves out a portion. The sample shows 160,000 or so clones, nearly 80% of them seen only once. Sequenced material: PBMCs. Source of these receptors: a middle-aged man in good health and CMV-seropositive.

The J gene is TRBJ2-7, the V gene TRBV7-6, with a weak D call TRBD1 (6 bases). The germline CDR1 and CDR2 sequences are SGHVS and FNYEAQ. Trimming shortened V by 1 base and J by 2 bases, and 12 bases separated the two germline ends. CDR3 size: 15 residues. The DNA of the CDR3 is TGTGCCAGCAGCTTAGGTCGCCAGGGGCCCTACGAGCAGTACTTC. It specifies CASSLGRQGPYEQYF. The full variable domain, with the rest looked up from reference TRBV7-6 and TRBJ2-7, is GAGVSQSPRYKVTKRGQDVALRCDPISGHVSLYWYRQALGQGPEFLTYFNYEAQQDKSGLPNDRFSAERPEGSISTLTIQRTEQRDSAMYRCASSLGRQGPYEQYFGPGTRLTVT.

The chain combines TRBV10-3 with TRBJ2-7; TRBD1 agrees at 8 bases. The CDR3 runs 15 residues. V gave up 8 bases and J gave up 3 bases; unmatched junction bases: 12. Per germline, CDR1 ENHRY and CDR2 SYGVKD. As DNA, the CDR3 is TGTGCCATCCGAAACGGACAGGGTCTCGACTACGAGCAGTACTTC. Translated, it gives CAIRNGQGLDYEQYF.

The chain couples TRBV6-6 to TRBJ2-2; the D is unclear. Germline-derived CDR1 and CDR2 are MNHNY and SVGAGI (reference sequence). V was shortened by 10 bases and J by 6 bases, with 12 bases between the two germline ends. The CDR3 has 12 residues. The CDR3 sequence: CATYPPAGELFF. The CDR3 DNA reads as TGTGCCACCTATCCTCCGGCCGGGGAGCTGTTTTTT.

The V and J genes are TRBV7-3 and TRBJ2-2, with no clear D. The length of the CDR3 is 12 residues. The germline CDR1 and CDR2 sequences are SGHTA and FQGTGA. V shed 4 bases and J shed 3 bases, with 3 bases lying between them. CDR3 sequence: CASSSYTGELFF. In nucleotides, the CDR3 is TGTGCCAGCAGCTCATACACCGGGGAGCTGTTTTTT.

The chain uses TRBV11-3 and TRBJ2-3, with D perhaps TRBD1 (6 bases). The V end lost 0 bases, the J end lost 3 bases, and 16 bases lay between the germline ends. The CDR3 loop spans 17 amino acids. Germline CDR1 reads SGHNT; CDR2 reads YENEEA. The CDR3 DNA follows: TGTGCCAGCAGCTTAGACCCCCCCCAGGGGCGGACAGATACGCAGTATTTT. It yields the protein CASSLDPPQGRTDTQYF. The variable domain in full, completed from reference TRBV11-3 and TRBJ2-3, reads EAGVVQSPRYKIIEKKQPVAFWCNPISGHNTLYWYLQNLGQGPELLIRYENEEAVDDSQLPKDRFSAERLKGVDSTLKIQPAELGDSAVYLCASSLDPPQGRTDTQYFGPGTRLTVL.

The table lists this clone with a few counts. The chain employs TRBV4-2 and TRBJ1-5, with D possibly TRBD1 on 5 matching bases. The CDR3 sequence is 18 residues long. Germline V gene sequence: CDR1 LGHNA, CDR2 YNFKEQ. V dropped 0 bases and J dropped 2 bases, with 17 bases sitting between them. For the CDR3, the DNA is TGTGCCAGCAGCCAAGATTCGGCAGGTGGGGGGGGCAATCAGCCCCAGCATTTT. As protein: CASSQDSAGGGGNQPQHF.

Here the CDR3 reads CASSIPTYNEQFF. The CDR3 nucleotides are TGTGCCAGCAGCATTCCAACCTACAATGAGCAGTTCTTC. The rearrangement links TRBV13 to TRBJ2-1; D is unclear. Germline-derived CDR1 and CDR2 are PRHDT and FYEKMQ (reference sequence). CDR3 length: 13 residues. Trimming stripped 5 bases from V and 2 bases from J, with 7 bases between.

The chain has TRBV9 and TRBJ2-2; 8 nucleotides line up with TRBD1. The J segment lost 0 bases and the V segment lost 4 bases, leaving 14 bases of the junction unmatched. Germline V gene sequence: CDR1 SGDLS, CDR2 YYNGEE. This CDR3 has 19 amino acids. The CDR3, as DNA: TGTGCCAGCAGCCCATTCCCGCTAAGGACAGGGCCGAACACCGGGGAGCTGTTTTTT. As protein: CASSPFPLRTGPNTGELFF.

The chain links TRBV6-6 to TRBJ2-1; TRBD1 aligns across 7 bases. The CDR3 loop spans 14 amino acids. The V gene's germline CDR1 is MNHNY and CDR2 SVGAGI (reference sequence). The ends lost 4 bases at V and 6 bases at J; junction bases unmatched: 6. The CDR3 here is CASSLNRGTNEQFF. The CDR3 DNA follows: TGTGCCAGCAGTTTAAACAGGGGAACCAATGAGCAGTTCTTC.

The V and J genes are TRBV7-9 and TRBJ1-1; D gene ambiguous. The germline V gene encodes CDR1 SEHNR and CDR2 FQNEAQ (reference sequence). V was shortened by 1 base and J by 6 bases, with 6 bases between the two germline ends. The CDR3 spans 12 residues. In DNA, the CDR3 is TGTGCCAGCAGCTTAGACAGCTCTGAAGCTTTCTTT. Protein: CASSLDSSEAFF. Filled out from reference TRBV7-9 and TRBJ1-1, the complete variable domain reads DTGVSQNPRHKITKRGQNVTFRCDPISEHNRLYWYRQTLGQGPEFLTYFQNEAQLEKSRLLSDRFSAERPKGSFSTLEIQRTEQGDSAMYLCASSLDSSEAFFGQGTRLTVV.

The chain combines TRBV5-4 with TRBJ1-6; D not certain. Deletions cut 4 bases from V and 11 bases from J, with 22 bases between. Germline CDR1 and CDR2: SGHNT and YYREEE (reference sequence). This CDR3 is 16 amino acids long. The CDR3 DNA follows: TGTGCCAGCAGCGCTCAACGAGGAACTCGAAATCCACCCCTCCACTTT. It is translated as CASSAQRGTRNPPLHF.

The rearrangement uses TRBV7-8 and TRBJ2-3; 12 nucleotides agree with TRBD2. The V gene's germline CDR1 is SGHVS and CDR2 FQNEAQ. V shed 5 bases and J 1 base; nucleotides not matched to a gene: 7. This CDR3 has 17 amino acids. The chain's CDR3 is CASSLTSGSAGTDTQYF. Here the CDR3 DNA reads TGTGCCAGCAGCCTGACTAGCGGGAGTGCAGGCACAGATACGCAGTATTTT.

V is TRBV5-1 and J is TRBJ1-5; D is unclear. V was pared by 0 bases and J by 7 bases, with 8 bases between. CDR3 length equals 13 residues. Looked up from germline, CDR1 is SGHRS and CDR2 is YFSETQ. CDR3 nucleotides: TGCGCCAGCAGCTTGGCGGGGAGACAGCCCCAGCATTTT. Residues: CASSLAGRQPQHF.

This clone was seen just once. The gene calls are TRBV29-1 and TRBJ2-5; 8 nucleotides agree with TRBD2. The CDR3 extends over 13 amino acids. Germline-derived CDR1 and CDR2 are SQVTM and ANQGSEA. The ends lost 2 bases at V and 4 bases at J; junction bases unmatched: 3. The chain's CDR3 is CSVEPGGRETQYF. The CDR3 bases are TGCAGCGTTGAACCGGGAGGGAGAGAGACCCAGTACTTC.

The chain links TRBV12-5 to TRBJ1-3; D is undetermined. This CDR3 region has 14 residues. V dropped 7 bases and J dropped 0 bases, with 10 bases sitting between them. Germline CDR1 is LGHNT and CDR2 is FRNRAP. The CDR3 coding sequence is TGTGCTAGTGCTCGAGGGCGCTCTGGAAACACCATATATTTT. Residues: CASARGRSGNTIYF.

The chain carries TRBV4-2 and TRBJ2-1; 10 bases are shared with TRBD2. The CDR3 is made up of 16 amino acids. The V segment lost 0 bases and the J segment 6 bases; nucleotides outside the gene matches: 5. Germline V lookup: CDR1 LGHNA, CDR2 YNFKEQ. CDR3 residues: CASSQDVLAGRNEQFF. CDR3 bases: TGTGCCAGCAGCCAAGATGTACTAGCGGGGCGCAATGAGCAGTTCTTC.

The rearrangement links TRBV28 to TRBJ2-7, with 8 bases fitting TRBD2. The CDR3 has 10 residues. Germline V gene lookup returns CDR1 MDHEN and CDR2 SYDVKM. In DNA, the CDR3 is TGTGCAACGGGGGGGTACGAGCAGTACTTC. Translated: CATGGYEQYF.

The rearrangement joins TRBV19 to TRBJ1-1; possibly TRBD1 for D (5 bases). The CDR3 consists of 15 residues. Trimming shortened V by 5 bases and J by 3 bases, and 16 bases separated the two germline ends. Germline V gene data show CDR1 as LNHDA and CDR2 as SQIVND (reference sequence). CDR3 loop: CASSPRVGAHTEAFF. CDR3 nucleotide sequence: TGTGCCAGTAGTCCACGCGTAGGGGCGCACACTGAAGCTTTCTTT.

The rearrangement links TRBV2 to TRBJ2-5; 7 bases agree with TRBD1. The CDR3 contains 13 residues. V dropped 3 bases and J dropped 4; count of bases not matched to a gene: 2. CDR1 is SNHLY and CDR2 is FYNNEI in the germline V gene. The CDR3 region has the DNA TGTGCCAGCAGTGACAGGGGGATAGAGACCCAGTACTTC. It translates to CASSDRGIETQYF.

This clone occurred a few times. This chain uses TRBV5-1 with TRBJ1-1; 8 bases map to TRBD1. The V segment lost 4 bases and the J segment 5 bases; nucleotides outside the gene matches: 7. CDR3 size: 14 residues. Germline V gene sequence: CDR1 SGHRS, CDR2 YFSETQ. The CDR3 region is CASSTDRGRTEAFF. CDR3 bases: TGCGCCAGCAGCACTGACAGGGGTAGGACTGAAGCTTTCTTT.

The chain combines TRBV7-2 with TRBJ1-2; weak D call: TRBD1 (6 bases). The CDR3 is 14 amino acids. Germline V gives CDR1 SGHTA, CDR2 FQGNSA. V lost 6 bases and J lost 4, with 15 bases in between. The CDR3 nucleotides read TGTGCCAGCAGTCCGACAGGAATTAGCTATGGCTACACCTTC. Translation: CASSPTGISYGYTF. Complete variable domain (other parts from reference TRBV7-2 and TRBJ1-2): GAGVSQSPSNKVTEKGKDVELRCDPISGHTALYWYRQSLGQGLEFLIYFQGNSAPDKSGLPSDRFSAERTGGSVSTLTIQRTQQEDSAVYLCASSPTGISYGYTFGSGTRLTVV.

This chain connects TRBV7-9 to TRBJ2-5; 7 nucleotides agree with TRBD1. Per the germline V gene, CDR1 is SEHNR and CDR2 is FQNEAQ (reference sequence). The CDR3 runs 14 residues. The J segment lost 4 bases and the V segment lost 4 bases, leaving 6 bases of the junction unmatched. The CDR3 DNA is TGTGCCAGCAGCTCTCAGACAGGGCTAGAGACCCAGTACTTC. This encodes CASSSQTGLETQYF.

The chain uses TRBV5-6 and TRBJ2-7; D is unresolved. With 4 bases removed from V and 3 bases from J, the gap between germline ends came to 20 bases. The CDR3 has 16 residues. From germline, CDR1 is SGHDT and CDR2 YYEEEE. This CDR3 reads CASSPRGSVFVYEQYF. The DNA for the CDR3 is TGTGCCAGCAGCCCCCGTGGCTCAGTTTTTGTCTACGAGCAGTACTTC.

The genes are TRBV5-1 and TRBJ2-7, with 8 bases lining up with TRBD2. This CDR3 region has 15 residues. Looked up from germline, CDR1 is SGHRS and CDR2 is YFSETQ. V was pared by 0 bases and J by 4 bases, with 6 bases of the junction left unmatched. The CDR3 sequence: CASSLDGGGMYEQYF. In DNA, the CDR3 is TGCGCCAGCAGCTTGGACGGCGGGGGGATGTACGAGCAGTACTTC.

The chain combines TRBV5-1 with TRBJ1-2; 9 bases agree with TRBD1. The CDR3 sequence is 14 residues long. Germline assignment: CDR1 SGHRS and CDR2 YFSETQ. With V trimmed by 3 bases and J by 8 bases, 8 bases remained unmatched. CDR3 sequence: CASSWTGVGDGYTF. The CDR3, as DNA: TGCGCCAGCAGCTGGACAGGGGTAGGGGACGGCTACACCTTC.

This chain connects TRBV5-6 to TRBJ2-3, with 8 bases aligning to TRBD1. CDR1 and CDR2 from the germline V gene are SGHDT and YYEEEE. The CDR3 loop spans 15 amino acids. The trim removed 0 bases at V and 6 bases at J, leaving 6 bases unmatched. The CDR3 nucleotides are TGTGCCAGCAGCTTGGGGACAGGGTGGTGGGATACGCAGTATTTT. Translated, it gives CASSLGTGWWDTQYF.

The J gene is TRBJ2-1, the V gene TRBV7-2; TRBD2 matches 8 bases. Germline V gives CDR1 SGHTA, CDR2 FQGNSA. CDR3 size: 15 residues. After removal of 3 bases from V and 8 bases from J, the junction contained 9 bases not matched to a gene. The CDR3 is CASSLMPPAGDEQFF. DNA of the CDR3: TGTGCCAGCAGCTTGATGCCACCAGCGGGAGATGAGCAGTTCTTC.